The clone carrying this TCR beta chain occurred many times. Unique molecular identifiers tagged the TCRbeta library. MiXCR was run by TCRdb on the PCR reads, yielding one entry per CDR3 protein. The profile covers 200,000 to 300,000 distinct CDR3 sequences, with 12% appearing a single time and over 2% taken by the ten largest. This sample stems from a study of T-cell reconstitution after alpha-beta-depleted transplantation in children. This CDR3 is built from 14 residues. The germline CDR1 and CDR2 sequences are DFQATT and SNEGSKA (reference sequence). V shed 0 bases, J shed 7 bases, and the junction held 6 bases outside the gene matches.

Sample: PBMCs from the stem cell graft donor, taken from the stem cell graft. The receptor was derived from a human donor who donated a stem cell graft to a child with acute lymphoblastic leukemia. The chain has TRBV20-1 and TRBJ2-1; TRBD2 matches at 7 bases. CDR3 bases: TGCAGTGCTAGAGATGCGGGAGTGAAGAATGAGCAGTTCTTC. It specifies CSARDAGVKNEQFF.